This entry features one T cell receptor (beta chain) sequence. No antigen is known for it. This entry is derived from a study of cytomegalovirus exposure and HLA in healthy donors. Background on the study: Roughly four fifths of some 390 genotyped donors fell in the Caucasian-associated ancestry cluster. Notes on the study in general: TCR beta sequences reportedly predicted most subjects' HLA-A and HLA-B alleles accurately.

In the PCR, 60 Vbeta and 13 Jbeta primers were used. Profiled with immunoSEQ multiplex PCR; TCRdb holds only in-frame clones, not every one. The sample includes around 100,000 clones, 65% to 75% of them seen just once. V gave up 4 bases and J gave up 2 bases, with 12 bases separating them. The length of the CDR3 is 15 residues. Germline CDR1 MDHEN, CDR2 SYDVKM. This chain connects TRBV28 to TRBJ1-5; tentatively, D is TRBD1 (5 bases). Sequenced material: PBMCs. The sequence came from a man aged 30 to 39 in good health and CMV-seropositive. This CDR3 is CASSSPGRGNQPQHF. CDR3 in DNA: TGTGCCAGCAGTTCCCCCGGCAGGGGCAATCAGCCCCAGCATTTT.